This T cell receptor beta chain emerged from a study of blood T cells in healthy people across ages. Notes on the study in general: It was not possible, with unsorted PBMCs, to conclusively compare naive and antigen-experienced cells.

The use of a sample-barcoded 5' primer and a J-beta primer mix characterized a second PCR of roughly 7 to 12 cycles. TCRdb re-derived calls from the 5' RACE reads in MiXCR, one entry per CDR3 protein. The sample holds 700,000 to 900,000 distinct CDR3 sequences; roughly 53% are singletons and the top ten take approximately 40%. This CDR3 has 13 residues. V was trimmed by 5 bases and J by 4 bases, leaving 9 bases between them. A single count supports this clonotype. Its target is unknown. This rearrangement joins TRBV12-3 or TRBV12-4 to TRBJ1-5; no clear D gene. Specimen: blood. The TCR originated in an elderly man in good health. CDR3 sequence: CASSQQPNQPQHF. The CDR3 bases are TGTGCCAGCAGTCAACAGCCAAATCAGCCCCAGCATTTT.